This is a list of T cell receptor beta chains from one sample in a study of PD-1 blockade in classical Hodgkin lymphoma. Some clones are missing from TCRdb's copy, which holds only in-frame ones; the method was immunoSEQ multiplex PCR. Seen here are 30,000 to 50,000 clones, around 78% observed once, and the top ten hold about 10%. The material sequenced was peripheral blood mononuclear cells (PBMCs), taken at baseline. The receptors here all came from a human donor with classical Hodgkin lymphoma. The CDR3 runs from the conserved cysteine through the conserved F or W. Each record gives: clone size, V gene, D gene, J gene, CDR3 protein, CDR3 DNA. A D gene is named only where the DNA matches it firmly. Size tells how often a clone was seen (once, few, many) or the class of an expanded clone, and some rows leave it out.

>.|TRBV6-6|.|TRBJ1-4
CASGGLRVKLFF
TGTGCCAGCGGGGGGCTGCGGGTAAAACTGTTTTTT
>.|TRBV10-3|TRBD1|TRBJ2-5
CAIKGTALGETQYF
TGTGCCATCAAAGGGACAGCGTTGGGGGAGACCCAGTACTTC
>.|TRBV18|.|TRBJ2-7
CASSPGSLSYEQYF
TGTGCCAGCTCACCAGGCTCTCTTTCCTACGAGCAGTACTTC
>.|TRBV5-1|TRBD1|TRBJ1-2
CASSLSGTGAYGYTF
TGCGCCAGCAGCTTATCCGGGACAGGAGCCTATGGCTACACCTTC
>.|TRBV19|TRBD1|TRBJ2-2
CASSKRGTGGTSGGELFF
TGTGCCAGTAGTAAACGTGGGACAGGGGGAACTTCTGGCGGGGAGCTGTTTTTT
>once|TRBV28|.|TRBJ1-1
CASSLWGTRGEAFF
TGTGCCAGCAGTTTATGGGGGACCAGAGGAGAAGCTTTCTTT
>.|TRBV13|TRBD2|TRBJ2-5
CASSSVSSGSRETQYF
TGTGCCAGCAGCTCCGTATCTAGCGGGAGCCGAGAGACCCAGTACTTC
>.|TRBV10-3|.|TRBJ2-2
CAIRLAGNTGELFF
TGTGCCATCAGGCTAGCCGGGAACACCGGGGAGCTGTTTTTT
>.|TRBV7-2|.|TRBJ2-3
CASSFRSGIEYTQYF
TGTGCCAGCAGCTTTAGGAGCGGTATTGAGTATACGCAGTATTTT
>.|TRBV28|.|TRBJ1-2
CASSGGSAAVHGYTF
TGTGCCAGCAGTGGAGGGTCGGCAGCTGTCCATGGCTACACCTTC
>.|TRBV6-1|.|TRBJ2-7
CASGRGFYEQYF
TGTGCCAGCGGGAGGGGGTTCTACGAGCAGTACTTC
>.|TRBV7-2|TRBD1|TRBJ2-2
CASSSPGTGARFF
TGTGCCAGCAGCAGTCCCGGGACAGGGGCTAGGTTTTTT
>.|TRBV10-1|TRBD1|TRBJ2-3
CASSESGQGAHTQYF
TGCGCCAGCAGTGAGTCGGGACAGGGGGCTCATACGCAGTATTTT
>.|TRBV19|TRBD2|TRBJ2-1
CASRRGAGDGGEQFF
TGTGCCAGTAGACGAGGAGCGGGAGACGGGGGTGAGCAGTTCTTC
>.|TRBV6-5|.|TRBJ2-3
CASSYLADTQYF
TGTGCCAGCAGTTACTTAGCCGATACGCAGTATTTT
>.|TRBV11-3|TRBD2|TRBJ2-3
CASRGGADTQYF
TGTGCCAGCCGGGGAGGGGCAGATACGCAGTATTTT
>.|TRBV13|.|TRBJ1-2
CASSLGTYPNYGYTF
TGTGCCAGCAGCTTAGGGACCTATCCTAACTATGGCTACACCTTC
>.|TRBV6-4|.|TRBJ2-3
CASSDGSGSGTDTQYF
TGTGCCAGCAGTGACGGAAGTGGGAGCGGCACAGATACGCAGTATTTT
>few|TRBV7-9|.|TRBJ1-2
CASSLKAGVDGYTF
TGTGCCAGCAGCTTAAAGGCAGGGGTGGATGGCTACACCTTC
>.|TRBV7-2|.|TRBJ2-2
CASSPRLVGDTGELFF
TGTGCCAGCAGCCCAAGACTAGTTGGGGACACCGGGGAGCTGTTTTTT
>once|TRBV11-3|TRBD1|TRBJ2-2
CASSPGQGGGRELFF
TGTGCCAGCAGCCCAGGACAGGGAGGAGGACGGGAGCTGTTTTTT
>once|TRBV7-5|.|TRBJ2-6
CARSLAGTDSNSGANVLTF
TGTGCCAGAAGCCTCGCCGGGACTGACTCGAACTCTGGGGCCAACGTCCTGACTTTC
>.|TRBV28|TRBD2|TRBJ2-7
CASRKMQQGLVSYEQYF
TGTGCCAGCAGAAAAATGCAGCAGGGACTAGTGTCGTACGAGCAGTACTTC
>.|TRBV28|TRBD1|TRBJ1-2
CASSPDRGGTGDRYGYTF
TGTGCCAGCAGTCCAGATCGGGGGGGGACAGGGGATCGGTATGGCTACACCTTC
>.|TRBV5-8|.|TRBJ2-1
CASSSERGWWNEQFF
TGTGCCAGCAGCTCCGAACGGGGCTGGTGGAATGAGCAGTTCTTC
>.|TRBV11-3|TRBD2|TRBJ2-3
CASSPDLAGITDTQYF
TGTGCCAGCAGCCCCGATTTAGCGGGGATTACAGATACGCAGTATTTT
>.|TRBV5-1|TRBD1|TRBJ2-2
CASSPRTGQGVGGELFF
TGCGCCAGCAGCCCTCGGACGGGACAGGGGGTTGGCGGGGAGCTGTTTTTT
>.|TRBV6-5|TRBD1|TRBJ2-7
CASSPRDSSYEQYF
TGTGCCAGCAGCCCCCGGGACAGCTCCTACGAGCAGTACTTC
>.|TRBV7-3|.|TRBJ1-1
CASSLMRYTEAFF
TGTGCCAGCAGCTTAATGAGATACACTGAAGCTTTCTTT
>.|TRBV5-4|.|TRBJ2-3
CASSLGSYYTDTQYF
TGTGCCAGCAGCTTGGGGAGTTATTACACAGATACGCAGTATTTT
>.|TRBV7-8|.|TRBJ2-7
CASSLGAGFYEQYF
TGTGCCAGCAGCTTGGGGGCGGGGTTCTACGAGCAGTACTTC
>few|TRBV6-5|.|TRBJ1-1
CASSYEGDSTEAFF
TGTGCCAGCAGTTACGAGGGTGATAGCACTGAAGCTTTCTTT
>.|TRBV5-1|TRBD1|TRBJ1-4
CASSPGQPNEKLFF
TGCGCCAGCAGCCCGGGACAGCCTAATGAAAAACTGTTTTTT
>.|TRBV28|.|TRBJ1-1
CASSPGQLNTEAFF
TGTGCCAGCAGTCCCGGGCAATTGAACACTGAAGCTTTCTTT
>.|TRBV7-2|.|TRBJ2-7
CASSLAPGNEQYF
TGTGCCAGCAGCCTAGCCCCTGGAAACGAGCAGTACTTC
>.|TRBV19|TRBD1|TRBJ1-6
CASRLRDSYNSPLHF
TGTGCCAGTAGGCTAAGGGACAGCTATAATTCACCCCTCCACTTT
>.|TRBV27|.|TRBJ2-1
CASSPMGPYNEQFF
TGTGCCAGCAGTCCGATGGGGCCCTACAATGAGCAGTTCTTC
>.|TRBV15|.|TRBJ1-2
CATSRDMSGYGYTF
TGTGCCACCAGCAGAGATATGTCGGGCTATGGCTACACCTTC
>many|TRBV4-1|.|TRBJ2-7
CASSQGGVNEQYF
TGCGCCAGCAGCCAAGGAGGCGTGAACGAGCAGTACTTC
>.|TRBV7-6|.|TRBJ2-7
CASSSGPNYEQYF
TGTGCCAGCAGCTCGGGACCGAACTACGAGCAGTACTTC
>.|TRBV11-2|.|TRBJ2-2
CASSLMGADSGELFF
TGTGCCAGCAGCTTAATGGGGGCGGATTCCGGGGAGCTGTTTTTT
>.|TRBV2|.|TRBJ2-7
CASSKDSLTYEQYF
TGTGCCAGCAGTAAGGATTCACTTACCTACGAGCAGTACTTC
>.|TRBV5-1|TRBD1|TRBJ2-7
CASSPTGTGVHEQYF
TGCGCCAGCAGCCCTACCGGGACAGGGGTACACGAGCAGTACTTC
>.|TRBV18|.|TRBJ2-5
CASSPLAGYQETQYF
TGTGCCAGCTCACCCCTGGCAGGATACCAAGAGACCCAGTACTTC
>.|TRBV9|TRBD2|TRBJ2-1
CASSDSGAPYNEQFF
TGTGCCAGCAGCGATAGCGGGGCTCCCTACAATGAGCAGTTCTTC
>.|TRBV10-3|TRBD1|TRBJ2-2
CAINRPRTGSDTGELFF
TGTGCCATCAACCGACCAAGGACAGGGTCGGACACCGGGGAGCTGTTTTTT
>.|TRBV28|.|TRBJ1-2
CASSPGGRYGYTF
TGTGCCAGCAGTCCGGGAGGGCGCTATGGCTACACCTTC
>few|TRBV9|TRBD2|TRBJ2-3
CASSVGLAGTDTQYF
TGTGCCAGCAGCGTAGGACTAGCGGGCACAGATACGCAGTATTTT
>.|TRBV6-6|.|TRBJ2-5
CASSSWRAPQYF
TGTGCCAGCAGTTCCTGGAGAGCGCCCCAGTACTTC
>.|TRBV2|.|TRBJ1-1
CASSVLQRKIEAFF
TGTGCCAGCAGTGTCTTGCAGCGAAAAATTGAAGCTTTCTTT
>once|TRBV2|.|TRBJ2-4
CASSERIGYIQYF
TGTGCCAGCAGTGAGAGAATAGGGTACATTCAGTACTTC
>.|TRBV5-6|TRBD1|TRBJ1-6
CASSSTGFKSPLHF
TGTGCCAGCAGCTCGACAGGGTTCAAGTCACCCCTCCACTTT
>.|TRBV4-3|.|TRBJ2-3
CASRREGRTDTQYF
TGCGCCAGCAGGCGGGAAGGGCGCACAGATACGCAGTATTTT
>.|TRBV2|.|TRBJ1-1
CASSGKTDLEAFF
TGTGCCAGCAGTGGCAAGACAGACCTTGAAGCTTTCTTT
>.|TRBV4-1|.|TRBJ2-3
CASSQTWSDYFTDTQYF
TGCGCCAGCAGCCAAACTTGGTCAGATTATTTCACAGATACGCAGTATTTT
>.|TRBV9|TRBD2|TRBJ2-2
CASSPGLAGGGTGELFF
TGTGCCAGCAGCCCTGGACTAGCGGGTGGAGGGACCGGGGAGCTGTTTTTT
>.|TRBV19|.|TRBJ2-3
CASSPLTFSSTDTQYF
TGTGCCAGTAGTCCACTGACATTCTCGAGCACAGATACGCAGTATTTT